This TCR beta chain came from a study of blood T cell repertoires in COVID-19. On the study more broadly: Among Cohort 3 donors, those recovered had two negative PCRs, clearance, or symptom resolution.

Germline V gene data show CDR1 as SGHNT and CDR2 as YYREEE (reference sequence). Trimming stripped 3 bases from V and 5 bases from J, with 12 bases between. This CDR3 has 14 residues. In the authors' methods: Amplifying reference gene primers gave estimates of nucleated cell counts. Assay used: immunoSEQ multiplex PCR; TCRdb lists only in-frame clones, some missing. Clone size and the V and J calls come from that table; the DNA yielded D and trimming. Of about 400,000 clones listed, approximately 87% are singletons. The study recruited people aged roughly 18 to 100 years across 20 to 30 US areas. Self-reported history from a screening survey and questionnaire set each donor's cohort.

The sequence was obtained from a man in his forties in a cohort exposed to, infected with or recovered from COVID-19 (not recorded which). The V gene is TRBV5-4, the J gene TRBJ1-5; D remains unclear. The sample comprised PBMCs or T cells enriched from blood (not recorded which). CDR3 residues: CASSSEGTDQPQHF. The CDR3 nucleotides are TGTGCCAGCAGCTCCGAGGGAACGGATCAGCCCCAGCATTTT.